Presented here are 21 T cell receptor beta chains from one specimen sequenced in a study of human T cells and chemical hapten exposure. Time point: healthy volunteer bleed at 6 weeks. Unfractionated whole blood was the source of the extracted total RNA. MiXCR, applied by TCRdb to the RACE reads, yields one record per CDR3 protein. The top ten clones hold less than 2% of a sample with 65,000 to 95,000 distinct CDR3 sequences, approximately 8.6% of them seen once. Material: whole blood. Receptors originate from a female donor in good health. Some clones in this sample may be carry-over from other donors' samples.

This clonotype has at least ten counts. The CDR3 nucleotides read TGCAGCGTTGACAGGGGGCTTGCAGATACGCAGTATTTT. Its translation is CSVDRGLADTQYF. The V call is TRBV29-1, the J call TRBJ2-3, with 8 bases aligning to TRBD1. Trimming took 3 bases from V and 4 from J; bases not matched to a gene: 3. The CDR3 loop spans 13 amino acids. Germline V gene sequence: CDR1 SQVTM, CDR2 ANQGSEA.

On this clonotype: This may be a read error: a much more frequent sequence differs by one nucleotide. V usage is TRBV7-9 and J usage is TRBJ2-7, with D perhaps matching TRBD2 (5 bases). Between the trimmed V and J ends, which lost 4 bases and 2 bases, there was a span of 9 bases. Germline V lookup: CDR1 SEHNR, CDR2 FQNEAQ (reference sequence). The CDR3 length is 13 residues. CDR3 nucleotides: TGTGCCAGCAGCTCCGGGCGGGCCTACGAGCAGTACTTC. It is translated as CASSSGRAYEQYF.

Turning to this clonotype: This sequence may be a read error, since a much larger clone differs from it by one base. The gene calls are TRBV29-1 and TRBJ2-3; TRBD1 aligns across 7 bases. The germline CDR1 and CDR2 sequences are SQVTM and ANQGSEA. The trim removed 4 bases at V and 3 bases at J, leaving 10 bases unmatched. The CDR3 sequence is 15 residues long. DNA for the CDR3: TGCAGCGTTGTAGGTGGGGGACAGACGACAGATACGCAGTATTTT. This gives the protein CSVVGGGQTTDTQYF.

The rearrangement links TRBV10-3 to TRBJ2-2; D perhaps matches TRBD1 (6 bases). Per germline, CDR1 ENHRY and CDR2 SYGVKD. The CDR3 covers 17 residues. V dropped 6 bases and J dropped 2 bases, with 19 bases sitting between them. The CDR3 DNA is TGTGCCATCAGAAGACAGGTCCCTAAAATTAACACCGGGGAGCTGTTTTTT. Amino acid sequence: CAIRRQVPKINTGELFF.

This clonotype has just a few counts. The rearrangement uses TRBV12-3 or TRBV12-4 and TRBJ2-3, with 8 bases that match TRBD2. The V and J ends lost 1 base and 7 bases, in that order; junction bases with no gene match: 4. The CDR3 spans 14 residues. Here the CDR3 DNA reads TGTGCCAGCAGTTTAGACGGGGGGGTCTATACGCAGTATTTT. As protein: CASSLDGGVYTQYF.

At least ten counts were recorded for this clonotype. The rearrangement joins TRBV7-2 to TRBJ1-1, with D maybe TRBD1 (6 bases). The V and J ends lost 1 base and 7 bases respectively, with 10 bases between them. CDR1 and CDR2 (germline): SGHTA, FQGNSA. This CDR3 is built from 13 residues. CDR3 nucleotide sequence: TGTGCCAGCAGCTTAGTGGGGGCAGTTGAAGCTTTCTTT. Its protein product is CASSLVGAVEAFF.

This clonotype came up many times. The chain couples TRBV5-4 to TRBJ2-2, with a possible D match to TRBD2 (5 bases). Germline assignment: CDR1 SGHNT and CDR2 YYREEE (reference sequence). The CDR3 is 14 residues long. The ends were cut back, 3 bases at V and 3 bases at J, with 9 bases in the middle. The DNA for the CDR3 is TGTGCCAGCAGCTCCGGGATGGACACCGGGGAGCTGTTTTTT. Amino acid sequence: CASSSGMDTGELFF.

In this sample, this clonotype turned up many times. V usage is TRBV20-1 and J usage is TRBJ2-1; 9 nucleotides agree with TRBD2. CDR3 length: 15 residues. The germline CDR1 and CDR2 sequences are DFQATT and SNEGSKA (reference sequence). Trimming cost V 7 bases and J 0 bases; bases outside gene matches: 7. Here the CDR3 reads CSVPSGDSSYNEQFF. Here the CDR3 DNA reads TGCAGTGTGCCTAGCGGGGACAGCTCCTACAATGAGCAGTTCTTC.

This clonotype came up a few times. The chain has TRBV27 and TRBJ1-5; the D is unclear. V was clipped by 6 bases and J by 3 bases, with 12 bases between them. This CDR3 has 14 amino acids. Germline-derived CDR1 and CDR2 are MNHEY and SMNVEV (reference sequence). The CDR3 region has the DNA TGTGCCAGCAGCCAATCAAATTTCAATCAGCCCCAGCATTTT. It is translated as CASSQSNFNQPQHF.

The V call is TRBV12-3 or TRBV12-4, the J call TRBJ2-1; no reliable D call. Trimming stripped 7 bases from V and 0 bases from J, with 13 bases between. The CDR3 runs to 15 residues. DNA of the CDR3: TGTGCCAGCACCGATGGCAAAAGCTCCTACAATGAGCAGTTCTTC. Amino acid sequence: CASTDGKSSYNEQFF.

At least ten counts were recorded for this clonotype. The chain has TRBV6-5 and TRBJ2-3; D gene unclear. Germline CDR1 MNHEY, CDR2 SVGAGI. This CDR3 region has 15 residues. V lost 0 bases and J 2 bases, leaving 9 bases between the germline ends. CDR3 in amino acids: CASSYSTLFTDTQYF. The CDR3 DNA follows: TGTGCCAGCAGTTACTCGACCCTTTTCACAGATACGCAGTATTTT.

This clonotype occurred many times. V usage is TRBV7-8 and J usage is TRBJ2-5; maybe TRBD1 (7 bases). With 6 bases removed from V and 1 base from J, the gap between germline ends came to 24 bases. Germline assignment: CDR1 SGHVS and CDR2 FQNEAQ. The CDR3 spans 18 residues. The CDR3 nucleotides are TGTGCCAGCAGTTGGGGCCCCGGACAGGACTATTTCCAAGAGACCCAGTACTTC. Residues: CASSWGPGQDYFQETQYF. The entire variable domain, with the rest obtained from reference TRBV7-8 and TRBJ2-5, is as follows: GAGVSQSPRYKVAKRGQDVALRCDPISGHVSLFWYQQALGQGPEFLTYFQNEAQLDKSGLPSDRFFAERPEGSVSTLKIQRTQQEDSAVYLCASSWGPGQDYFQETQYFGPGTRLLVL.

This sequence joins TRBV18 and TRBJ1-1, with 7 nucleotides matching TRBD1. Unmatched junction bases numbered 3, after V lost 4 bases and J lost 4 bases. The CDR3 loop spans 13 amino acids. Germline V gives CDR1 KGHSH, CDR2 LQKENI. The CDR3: CASSQGALTEAFF. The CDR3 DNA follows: TGTGCCAGCTCACAGGGGGCGCTCACTGAAGCTTTCTTT.

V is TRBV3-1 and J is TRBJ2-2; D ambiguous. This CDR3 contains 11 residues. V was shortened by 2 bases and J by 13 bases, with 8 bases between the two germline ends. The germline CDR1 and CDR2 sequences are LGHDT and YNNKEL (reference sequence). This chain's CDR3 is CASSQRMGLFF. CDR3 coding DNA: TGTGCCAGCAGCCAACGGATGGGGCTGTTTTTT. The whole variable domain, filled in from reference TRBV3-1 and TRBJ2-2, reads DTAVSQTPKYLVTQMGNDKSIKCEQNLGHDTMYWYKQDSKKFLKIMFSYNNKELIINETVPNRFSPKSPDKAHLNLHINSLELGDSAVYFCASSQRMGLFFGEGSRLTVL.

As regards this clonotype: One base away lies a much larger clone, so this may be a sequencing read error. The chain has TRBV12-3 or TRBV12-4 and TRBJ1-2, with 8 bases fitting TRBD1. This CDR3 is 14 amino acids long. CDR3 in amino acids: CASKWTGRGEGCTF. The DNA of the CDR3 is TGTGCCAGCAAATGGACAGGGAGGGGGGAAGGCTGCACCTTC.

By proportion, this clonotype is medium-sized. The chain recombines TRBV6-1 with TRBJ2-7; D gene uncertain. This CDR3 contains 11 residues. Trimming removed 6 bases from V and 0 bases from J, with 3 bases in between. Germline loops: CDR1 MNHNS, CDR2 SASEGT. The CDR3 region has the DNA TGTGCCAGCAGGAGCTCCTACGAGCAGTACTTC. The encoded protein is CASRSSYEQYF.

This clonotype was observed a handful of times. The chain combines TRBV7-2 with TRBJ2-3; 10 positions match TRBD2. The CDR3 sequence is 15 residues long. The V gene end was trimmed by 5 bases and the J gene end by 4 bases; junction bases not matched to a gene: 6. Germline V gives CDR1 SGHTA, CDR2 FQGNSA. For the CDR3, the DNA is TGTGCCAGCAGCGGAACCGGGACTAGCGCAGATACGCAGTATTTT. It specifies CASSGTGTSADTQYF. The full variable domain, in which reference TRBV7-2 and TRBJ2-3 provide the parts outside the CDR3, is GAGVSQSPSNKVTEKGKDVELRCDPISGHTALYWYRQSLGQGLEFLIYFQGNSAPDKSGLPSDRFSAERTGGSVSTLTIQRTQQEDSAVYLCASSGTGTSADTQYFGPGTRLTVL.

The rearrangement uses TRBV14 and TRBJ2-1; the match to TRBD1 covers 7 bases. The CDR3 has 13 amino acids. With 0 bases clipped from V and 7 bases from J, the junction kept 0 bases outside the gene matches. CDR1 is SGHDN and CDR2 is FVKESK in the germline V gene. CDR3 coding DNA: TGTGCCAGCAGCCAAGACAGGGGGAATGAGCAGTTCTTC. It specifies CASSQDRGNEQFF. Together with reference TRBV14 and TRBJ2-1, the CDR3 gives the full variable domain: EAGVTQFPSHSVIEKGQTVTLRCDPISGHDNLYWYRRVMGKEIKFLLHFVKESKQDESGMPNNRFLAERTGGTYSTLKVQPAELEDSGVYFCASSQDRGNEQFFGPGTRLTVL.

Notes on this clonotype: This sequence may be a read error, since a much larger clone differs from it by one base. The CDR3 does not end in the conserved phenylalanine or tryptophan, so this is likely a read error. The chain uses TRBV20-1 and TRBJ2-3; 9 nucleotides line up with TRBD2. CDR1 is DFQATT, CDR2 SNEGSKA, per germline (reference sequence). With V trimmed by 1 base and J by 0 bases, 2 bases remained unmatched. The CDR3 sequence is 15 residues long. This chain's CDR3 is CSARVAGESTDTQYL. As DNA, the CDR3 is TGCAGTGCTAGAGTAGCGGGAGAAAGCACAGATACGCAGTATCTT.

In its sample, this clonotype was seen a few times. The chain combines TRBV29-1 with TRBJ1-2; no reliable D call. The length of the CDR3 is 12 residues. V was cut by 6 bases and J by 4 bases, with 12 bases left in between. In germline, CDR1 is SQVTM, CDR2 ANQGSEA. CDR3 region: CSVYTGSYGYTF. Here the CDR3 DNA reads TGCAGCGTATATACGGGGTCCTATGGCTACACCTTC. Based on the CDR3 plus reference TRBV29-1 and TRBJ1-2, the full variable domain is SAVISQKPSRDICQRGTSLTIQCQVDSQVTMMFWYRQQPGQSLTLIATANQGSEATYESGFVIDKFPISRPNLTFSTLTVSNMSPEDSSIYLCSVYTGSYGYTFGSGTRLTVV.

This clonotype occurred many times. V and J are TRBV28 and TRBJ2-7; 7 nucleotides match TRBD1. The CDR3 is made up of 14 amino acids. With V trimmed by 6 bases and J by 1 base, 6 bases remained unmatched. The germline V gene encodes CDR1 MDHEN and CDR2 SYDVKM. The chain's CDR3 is CASSQGTVSYEQYF. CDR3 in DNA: TGTGCCAGCAGCCAAGGGACAGTTTCCTACGAGCAGTACTTC.